This T cell receptor (beta chain) was captured in a study of blood T cell repertoires in COVID-19. Authors' data handling: Nucleated cell counts were estimated from reference gene primer amplification. TCRdb's copy holds only in-frame clones and misses some; the assay was immunoSEQ multiplex PCR. V, J and clone size were drawn from that table, and D and trimming were deduced from the DNA. The sample lists about 280,000 clones; about four fifths were seen once. The CDR3 has 14 amino acids. Trimming shortened V by 0 bases and J by 4 bases, and 10 bases separated the two germline ends. Germline values: CDR1 WSHSY, CDR2 SAAADI.

The clonotype originates from a woman aged 50 to 60 who had recovered from COVID-19. The genes are TRBV10-2 and TRBJ2-7; possibly TRBD1 for D (6 bases). Sequences were obtained from peripheral blood. As DNA, the CDR3 is TGCGCCAGCAGTGAGTCAGGGGGAAGGTACGAGCAGTACTTC. This translates into CASSESGGRYEQYF.